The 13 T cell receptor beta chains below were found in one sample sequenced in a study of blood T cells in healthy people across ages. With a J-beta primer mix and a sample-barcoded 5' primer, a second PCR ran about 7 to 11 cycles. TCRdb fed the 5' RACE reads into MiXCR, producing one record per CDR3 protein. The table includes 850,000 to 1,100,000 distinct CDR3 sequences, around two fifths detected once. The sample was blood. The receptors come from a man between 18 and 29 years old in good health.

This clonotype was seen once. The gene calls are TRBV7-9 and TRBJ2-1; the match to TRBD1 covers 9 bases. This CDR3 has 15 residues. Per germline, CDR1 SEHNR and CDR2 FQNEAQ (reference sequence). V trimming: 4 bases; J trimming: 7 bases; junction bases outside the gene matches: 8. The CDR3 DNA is TGTGCCAGCAGCTCCCCCGGGACAGGGTCGAATGAGCAGTTCTTC. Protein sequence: CASSSPGTGSNEQFF.

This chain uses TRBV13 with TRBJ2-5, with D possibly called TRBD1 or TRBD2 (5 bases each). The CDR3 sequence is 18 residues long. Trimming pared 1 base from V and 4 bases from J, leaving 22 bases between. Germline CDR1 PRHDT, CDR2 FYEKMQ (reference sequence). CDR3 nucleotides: TGTGCCAGCAGCTTAGTATCGGGGCCCCGGATACATGGAGAGACCCAGTACTTC. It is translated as CASSLVSGPRIHGETQYF.

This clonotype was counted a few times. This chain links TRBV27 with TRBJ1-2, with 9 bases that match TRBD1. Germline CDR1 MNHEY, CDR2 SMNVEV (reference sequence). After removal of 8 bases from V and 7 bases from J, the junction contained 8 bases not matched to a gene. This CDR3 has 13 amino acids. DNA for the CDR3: TGTGCCAGCCTCGACACAGGGGGCGGTGGCTACACCTTC. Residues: CASLDTGGGGYTF.

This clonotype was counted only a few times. CDR3 DNA: TGTGCCAGCAACTCAGGGGGGCCAGAGGTAACAGATACGCAGTATTTT. Its protein product is CASNSGGPEVTDTQYF. V and J are TRBV7-9 and TRBJ2-3, with D possibly matching TRBD1 (7 bases). The CDR3 length is 16 residues. CDR1 SEHNR and CDR2 FQNEAQ come from the germline V gene (reference sequence). The ends were cut back, 7 bases at V and 3 bases at J, with 20 bases in the middle.

The CDR3 coding sequence is TGTGCCAGCAGCTTACACAGGGCTACAGATACGCAGTATTTT. This sequence encodes CASSLHRATDTQYF. This chain connects TRBV7-2 to TRBJ2-3; D is possibly TRBD1 (6 bases). Trimming left V 2 bases short and J 3 bases short, with 9 bases between. The CDR3 totals 14 residues. Per the germline V gene, CDR1 is SGHTA and CDR2 is FQGNSA.

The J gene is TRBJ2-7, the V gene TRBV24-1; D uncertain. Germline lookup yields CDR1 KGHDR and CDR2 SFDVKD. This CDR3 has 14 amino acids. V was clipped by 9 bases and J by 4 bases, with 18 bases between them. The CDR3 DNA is TGTGCCACCTTTCCCGGGTCCCCCTGGTACGAGCAGTACTTC. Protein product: CATFPGSPWYEQYF.

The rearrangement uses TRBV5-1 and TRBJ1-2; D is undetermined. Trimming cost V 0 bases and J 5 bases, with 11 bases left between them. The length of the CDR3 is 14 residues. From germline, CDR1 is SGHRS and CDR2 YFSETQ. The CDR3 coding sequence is TGCGCCAGCAGCTTGGCCGAGGGAAGGTATGGCTACACCTTC. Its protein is CASSLAEGRYGYTF.

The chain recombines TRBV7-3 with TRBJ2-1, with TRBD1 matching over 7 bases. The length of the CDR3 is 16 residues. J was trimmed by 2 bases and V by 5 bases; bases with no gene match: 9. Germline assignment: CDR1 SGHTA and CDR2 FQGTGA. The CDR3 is CASSLQTGYPYNEQFF. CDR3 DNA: TGTGCCAGCAGCCTCCAGACAGGGTACCCCTACAATGAGCAGTTCTTC.

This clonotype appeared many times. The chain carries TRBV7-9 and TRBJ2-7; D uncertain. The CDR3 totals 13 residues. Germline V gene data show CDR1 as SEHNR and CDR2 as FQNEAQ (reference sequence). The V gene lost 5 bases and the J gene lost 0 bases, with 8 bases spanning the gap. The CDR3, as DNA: TGTGCCAGCAGCGGATCGGACTCCTACGAGCAGTACTTC. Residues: CASSGSDSYEQYF.

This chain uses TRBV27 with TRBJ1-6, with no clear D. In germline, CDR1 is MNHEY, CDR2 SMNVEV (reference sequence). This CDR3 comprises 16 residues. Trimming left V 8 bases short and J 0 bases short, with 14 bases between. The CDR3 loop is CASGLPVSSYNSPLHF. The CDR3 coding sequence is TGTGCCAGCGGTCTGCCAGTGAGCTCCTATAATTCACCCCTCCACTTT.

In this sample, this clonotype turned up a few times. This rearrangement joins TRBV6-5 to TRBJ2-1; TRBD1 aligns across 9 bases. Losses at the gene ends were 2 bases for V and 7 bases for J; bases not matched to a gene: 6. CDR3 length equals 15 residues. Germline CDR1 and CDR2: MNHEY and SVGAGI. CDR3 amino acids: CASSYGRDRVNEQFF. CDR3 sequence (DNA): TGTGCCAGCAGTTACGGCCGGGACAGGGTTAATGAGCAGTTCTTC.

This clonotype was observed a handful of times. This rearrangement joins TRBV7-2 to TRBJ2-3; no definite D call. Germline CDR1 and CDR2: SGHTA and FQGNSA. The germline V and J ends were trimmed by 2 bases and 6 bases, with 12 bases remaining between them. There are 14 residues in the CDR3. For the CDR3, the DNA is TGTGCCAGCAGCTTATCCGGTCAGGATGATACGCAGTATTTT. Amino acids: CASSLSGQDDTQYF.

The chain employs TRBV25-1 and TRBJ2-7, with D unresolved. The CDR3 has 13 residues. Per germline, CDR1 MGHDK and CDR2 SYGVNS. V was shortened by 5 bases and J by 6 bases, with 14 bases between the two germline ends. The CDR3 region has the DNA TGTGCCAGCAGTTACTCAGAGTTCCGCGAGCAGTACTTC. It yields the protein CASSYSEFREQYF.